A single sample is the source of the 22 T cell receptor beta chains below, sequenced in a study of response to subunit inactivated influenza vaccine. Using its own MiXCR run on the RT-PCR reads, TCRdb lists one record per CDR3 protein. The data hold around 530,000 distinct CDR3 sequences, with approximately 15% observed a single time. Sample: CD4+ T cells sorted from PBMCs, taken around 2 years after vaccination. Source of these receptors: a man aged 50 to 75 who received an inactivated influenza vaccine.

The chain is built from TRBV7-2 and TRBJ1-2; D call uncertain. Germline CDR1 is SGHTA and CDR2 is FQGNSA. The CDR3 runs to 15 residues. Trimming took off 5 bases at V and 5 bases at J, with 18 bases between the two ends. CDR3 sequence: CASSPFSVGLYGYTF. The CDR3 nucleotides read TGTGCCAGCAGCCCTTTTAGTGTTGGGCTATATGGCTACACCTTC.

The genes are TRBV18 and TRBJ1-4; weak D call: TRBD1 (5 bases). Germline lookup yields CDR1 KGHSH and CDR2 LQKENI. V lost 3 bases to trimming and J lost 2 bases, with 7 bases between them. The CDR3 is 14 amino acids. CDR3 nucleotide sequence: TGTGCCAGCTCACCGGGGCTGACTAATGAAAAACTGTTTTTT. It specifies CASSPGLTNEKLFF. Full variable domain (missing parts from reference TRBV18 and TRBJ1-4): NAGVMQNPRHLVRRRGQEARLRCSPMKGHSHVYWYRQLPEEGLKFMVYLQKENIIDESGMPKERFSAEFPKEGPSILRIQQVVRGDSAAYFCASSPGLTNEKLFFGSGTQLSVL.

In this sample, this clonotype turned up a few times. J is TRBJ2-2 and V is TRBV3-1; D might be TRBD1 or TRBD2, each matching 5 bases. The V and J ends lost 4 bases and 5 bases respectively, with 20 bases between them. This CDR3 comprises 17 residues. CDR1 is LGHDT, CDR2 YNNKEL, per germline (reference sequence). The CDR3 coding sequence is TGTGCCAGCAGCCCTTCATCCGGGACGTTTACGACCGGGGAGCTGTTTTTT. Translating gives CASSPSSGTFTTGELFF.

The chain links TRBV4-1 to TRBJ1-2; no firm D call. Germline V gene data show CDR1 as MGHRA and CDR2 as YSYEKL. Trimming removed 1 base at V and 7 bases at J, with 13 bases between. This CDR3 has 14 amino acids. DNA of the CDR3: TGCGCCAGCAGCCAAGGGCAGGAAGCGGGTGGCTACACCTTC. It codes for CASSQGQEAGGYTF.

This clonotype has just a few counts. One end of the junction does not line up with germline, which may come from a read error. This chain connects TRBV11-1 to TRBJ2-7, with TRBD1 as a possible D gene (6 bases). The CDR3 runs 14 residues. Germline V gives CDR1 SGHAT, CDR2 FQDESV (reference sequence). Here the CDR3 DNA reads TGTGCCAGCAGTCCTGACGCACCGGGACACGGAATGGACTTC. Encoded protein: CASSPDAPGHGMDF.

CDR3 region: CASSLPPGYEQYF. The DNA for the CDR3 is TGTGCCAGCAGCTTGCCCCCAGGGTACGAGCAGTACTTC. This chain joins TRBV7-2 and TRBJ2-7; maybe TRBD1 (5 bases). The CDR3 is made up of 13 amino acids. The V gene lost 3 bases and the J gene lost 4 bases, with 10 bases spanning the gap. Germline CDR1 and CDR2: SGHTA and FQGNSA.

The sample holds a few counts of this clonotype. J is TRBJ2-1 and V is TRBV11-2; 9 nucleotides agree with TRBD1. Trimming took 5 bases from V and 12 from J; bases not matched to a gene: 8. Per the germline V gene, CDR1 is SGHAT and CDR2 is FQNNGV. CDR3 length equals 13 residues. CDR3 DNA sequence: TGTGCCAGCAGCCCCACACAGGGGGCGAGGCAGTTCTTC. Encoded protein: CASSPTQGARQFF.

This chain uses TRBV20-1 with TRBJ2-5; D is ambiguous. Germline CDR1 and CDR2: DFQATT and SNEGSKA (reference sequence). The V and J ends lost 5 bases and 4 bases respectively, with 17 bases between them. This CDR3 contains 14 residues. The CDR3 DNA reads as TGCAGTGCTCCTTGGCCGGGTAGTGGAGAGACCCAGTACTTC. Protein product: CSAPWPGSGETQYF.

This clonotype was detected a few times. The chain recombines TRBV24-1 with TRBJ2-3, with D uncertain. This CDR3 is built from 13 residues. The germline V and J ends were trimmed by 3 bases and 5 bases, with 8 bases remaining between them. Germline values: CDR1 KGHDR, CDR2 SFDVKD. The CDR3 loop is CATSDPSVDTQYF. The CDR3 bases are TGTGCCACCAGTGATCCCTCCGTAGATACGCAGTATTTT.

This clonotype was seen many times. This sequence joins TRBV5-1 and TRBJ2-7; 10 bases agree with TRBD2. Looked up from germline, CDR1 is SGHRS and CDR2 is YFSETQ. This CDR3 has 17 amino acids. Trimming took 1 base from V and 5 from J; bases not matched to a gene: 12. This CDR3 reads CASSLRRLAGDPHEQYF. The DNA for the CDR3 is TGCGCCAGCAGCTTGAGACGTCTAGCGGGAGATCCCCACGAGCAGTACTTC.

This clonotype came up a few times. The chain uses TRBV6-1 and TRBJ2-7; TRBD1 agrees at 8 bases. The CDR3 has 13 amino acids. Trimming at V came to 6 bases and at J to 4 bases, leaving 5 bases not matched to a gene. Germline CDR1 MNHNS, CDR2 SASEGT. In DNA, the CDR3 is TGTGCCAGCAGAGTCACAGGGGGGTACGAGCAGTACTTC. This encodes CASRVTGGYEQYF.

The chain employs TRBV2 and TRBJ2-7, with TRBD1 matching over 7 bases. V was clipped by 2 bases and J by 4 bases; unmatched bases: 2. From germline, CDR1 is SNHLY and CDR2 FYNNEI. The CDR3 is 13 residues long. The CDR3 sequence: CASSEIRGYEQYF. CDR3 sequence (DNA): TGTGCCAGCAGTGAAATCAGGGGGTACGAGCAGTACTTC.

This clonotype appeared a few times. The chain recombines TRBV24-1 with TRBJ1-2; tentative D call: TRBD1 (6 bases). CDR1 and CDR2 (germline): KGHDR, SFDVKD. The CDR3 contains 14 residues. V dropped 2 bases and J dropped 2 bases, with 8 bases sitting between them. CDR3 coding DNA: TGTGCCACCAGTGATTACAGGGTGAACTATGGCTACACCTTC. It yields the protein CATSDYRVNYGYTF.

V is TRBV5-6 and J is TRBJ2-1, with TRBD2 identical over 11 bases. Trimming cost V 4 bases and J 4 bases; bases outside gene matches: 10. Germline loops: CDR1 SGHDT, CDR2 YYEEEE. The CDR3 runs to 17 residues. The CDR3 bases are TGTGCCAGCAGCGAGTTAGCGGGAGGGCCGGGATACAATGAGCAGTTCTTC. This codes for CASSELAGGPGYNEQFF.

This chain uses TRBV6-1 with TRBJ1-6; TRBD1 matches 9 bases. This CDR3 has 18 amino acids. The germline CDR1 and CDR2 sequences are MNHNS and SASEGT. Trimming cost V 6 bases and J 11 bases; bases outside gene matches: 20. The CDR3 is CASRSQHNNRGRVPPLHF. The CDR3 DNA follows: TGTGCCAGCAGATCCCAGCATAACAACAGGGGGCGCGTGCCACCCCTCCACTTT.

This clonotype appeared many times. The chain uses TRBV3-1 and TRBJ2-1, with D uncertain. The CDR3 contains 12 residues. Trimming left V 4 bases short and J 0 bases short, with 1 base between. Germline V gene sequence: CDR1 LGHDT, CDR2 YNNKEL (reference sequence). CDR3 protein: CASSPSYNEQFF. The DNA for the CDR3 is TGTGCCAGCAGCCCCTCCTACAATGAGCAGTTCTTC.

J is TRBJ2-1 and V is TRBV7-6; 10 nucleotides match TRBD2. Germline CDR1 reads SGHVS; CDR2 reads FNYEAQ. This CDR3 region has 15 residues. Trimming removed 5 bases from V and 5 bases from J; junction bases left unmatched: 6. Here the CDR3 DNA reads TGTGCCAGCAGCCCCAGCGGGGGGGTGCACAATGAGCAGTTCTTC. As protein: CASSPSGGVHNEQFF.

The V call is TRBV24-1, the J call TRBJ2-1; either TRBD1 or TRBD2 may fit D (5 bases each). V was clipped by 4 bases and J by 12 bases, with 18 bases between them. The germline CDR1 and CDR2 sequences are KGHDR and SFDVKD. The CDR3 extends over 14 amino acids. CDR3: CATSDTGKGAGQFF. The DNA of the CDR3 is TGTGCCACCAGTGACACGGGAAAAGGGGCGGGGCAGTTCTTC.

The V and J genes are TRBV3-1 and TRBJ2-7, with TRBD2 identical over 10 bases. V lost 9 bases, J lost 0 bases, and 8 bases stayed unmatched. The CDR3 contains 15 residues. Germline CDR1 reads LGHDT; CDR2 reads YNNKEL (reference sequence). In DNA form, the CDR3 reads TGTGCCAGAGGCCCCCAGCGGGGGGGCTCCTACGAGCAGTACTTC. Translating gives CARGPQRGGSYEQYF.

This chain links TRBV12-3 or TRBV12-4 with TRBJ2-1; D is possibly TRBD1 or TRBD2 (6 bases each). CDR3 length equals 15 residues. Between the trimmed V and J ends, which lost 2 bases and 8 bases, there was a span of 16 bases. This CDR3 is CASSLMGGFKDEQFF. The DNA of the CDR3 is TGTGCCAGCAGTTTAATGGGGGGCTTTAAGGATGAGCAGTTCTTC.

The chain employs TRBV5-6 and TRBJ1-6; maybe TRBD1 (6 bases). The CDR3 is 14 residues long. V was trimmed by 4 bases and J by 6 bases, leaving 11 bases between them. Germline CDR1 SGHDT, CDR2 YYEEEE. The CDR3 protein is CASSPTGSNSPLHF. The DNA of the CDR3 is TGTGCCAGCAGCCCGACAGGTAGTAATTCACCCCTCCACTTT. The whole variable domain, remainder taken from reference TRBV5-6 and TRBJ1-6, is DAGVTQSPTHLIKTRGQQVTLRCSPKSGHDTVSWYQQALGQGPQFIFQYYEEEERQRGNFPDRFSGHQFPNYSSELNVNALLLGDSALYLCASSPTGSNSPLHFGNGTRLTVT.

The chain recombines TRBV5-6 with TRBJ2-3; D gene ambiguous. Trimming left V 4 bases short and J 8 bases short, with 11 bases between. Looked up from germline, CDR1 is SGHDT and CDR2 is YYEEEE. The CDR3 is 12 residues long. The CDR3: CASSLVRGTQYF. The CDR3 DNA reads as TGTGCCAGCAGCCTAGTTCGTGGTACGCAGTATTTT.